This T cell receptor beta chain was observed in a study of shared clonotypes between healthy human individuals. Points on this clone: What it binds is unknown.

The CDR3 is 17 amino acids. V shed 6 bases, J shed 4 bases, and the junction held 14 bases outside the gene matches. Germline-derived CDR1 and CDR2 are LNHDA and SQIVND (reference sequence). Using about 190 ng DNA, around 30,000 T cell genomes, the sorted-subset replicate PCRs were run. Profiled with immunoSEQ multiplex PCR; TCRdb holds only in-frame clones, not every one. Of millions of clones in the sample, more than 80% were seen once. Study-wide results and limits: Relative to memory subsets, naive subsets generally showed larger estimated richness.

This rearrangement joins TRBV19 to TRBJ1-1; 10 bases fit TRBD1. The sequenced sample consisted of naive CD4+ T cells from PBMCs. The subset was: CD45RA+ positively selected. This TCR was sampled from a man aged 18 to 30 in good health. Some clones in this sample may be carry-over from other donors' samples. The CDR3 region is CASSLDRGPVGGTEAFF. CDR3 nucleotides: TGTGCCAGTAGCCTTGACAGGGGGCCGGTCGGAGGCACTGAAGCTTTCTTT.